Given below is one TCR beta chain in context. Its antigen is currently unknown. These data belong to a study of vaccination and CD4 T cells after COVID-19. There are 11 residues in the CDR3. V was clipped by 4 bases and J by 6 bases, with 9 bases between them. The germline V gene has CDR1 DFQATT and CDR2 SNEGSKA (reference sequence). With the Oncomine TCR Beta short-read assay, DNA from cultured CD4+ T cells was sequenced. TCRdb analysed the PCR reads with MiXCR anew, one entry per CDR3 protein. The table records 6,500 to 7,500 distinct CDR3 sequences, approximately 37% of them present only once. Treatment reported: 10-day PBMC culture with coronavirus spike peptide pools or control peptides (ViraFEST assay). From the unexposed donor, CD4+ T cells were collected ahead of the COVID-19 pandemic (2011-2018).

V is TRBV20-1 and J is TRBJ1-1; possible D gene TRBD1, 5 bases. Sequencing used CD4+ T cells from blood, cultured in vitro. This receptor was identified in a human donor in good health. Here the CDR3 DNA reads TGCAGTGCTATCAGGGTTCCTGAAGCTTTCTTT. This sequence encodes CSAIRVPEAFF.